The 29 T cell receptor beta chains given below trace back to one sample, sequenced in a study of identical twins (dated by TCRdb to the mid-2010s). The library was made by 5' RACE. The reads were generated on an Illumina HiSeq 2000. Through fastp at Q25 and MiXCR, TCRdb rebuilt clones from the public reads, retaining in-frame beta chains. Identical CDR3 proteins give one entry, which carries the most common genes and DNA. For this sample there are nearly 900,000 distinct CDR3 sequences; approximately 13% appear just once. The ten largest clones take up around 1.5% of the sample. These same records also appear under a second study, on yellow fever vaccine responses in identical twins.

Sequenced input: PBMCs. The source is a woman aged 18-29 years in good health.

This clonotype has only a few counts. The chain joins TRBV20-1 to TRBJ2-1; 8 bases agree with TRBD2. The V segment lost 5 bases and the J segment 4 bases; nucleotides outside the gene matches: 7. The germline V gene encodes CDR1 DFQATT and CDR2 SNEGSKA (reference sequence). The CDR3 runs 14 residues. The CDR3 sequence is CSAPLADYYNEQFF. In nucleotides, the CDR3 is TGCAGTGCTCCACTAGCGGATTATTACAATGAGCAGTTCTTC.

This clonotype was recorded a few times. The J gene is TRBJ2-6, the V gene TRBV7-9; D is undetermined. The germline V gene has CDR1 SEHNR and CDR2 FQNEAQ (reference sequence). Trimming removed 5 bases at V and 0 bases at J, with 11 bases between. CDR3 length: 16 amino acids. The CDR3 is CASSPGWVSGANVLTF. DNA for the CDR3: TGTGCCAGCAGCCCTGGGTGGGTCTCTGGGGCCAACGTCCTGACTTTC.

The chain couples TRBV6-1 to TRBJ1-5; maybe TRBD1 (6 bases). Trimming shortened V by 5 bases and J by 3 bases, and 14 bases separated the two germline ends. Germline CDR1 reads MNHNS; CDR2 reads SASEGT. The CDR3 contains 15 residues. In DNA, the CDR3 is TGTGCCAGCAGTCTCTCTTGGGGGCCCAATCAGCCCCAGCATTTT. This gives the protein CASSLSWGPNQPQHF.

The chain joins TRBV10-3 to TRBJ2-1; 10 bases are shared with TRBD2. Trimming at V came to 8 bases and at J to 3 bases, leaving 16 bases not matched to a gene. The length of the CDR3 is 18 residues. Looked up from germline, CDR1 is ENHRY and CDR2 is SYGVKD. The CDR3 nucleotides read TGTGCCATCTCCGGGGCTAGCGGGAGTCCTTTAAGCTACAATGAGCAGTTCTTC. This gives the protein CAISGASGSPLSYNEQFF.

This clonotype was seen a few times. The CDR3 DNA follows: TGTGCCAGCAGTCGTGGGCCGCCCCGAACAGATACGCAGTATTTT. Its translation: CASSRGPPRTDTQYF. The chain carries TRBV6-1 and TRBJ2-3; D not resolved. Germline V gene lookup returns CDR1 MNHNS and CDR2 SASEGT. The CDR3 spans 15 residues. V was clipped by 5 bases and J by 3 bases, with 15 bases between them.

This clonotype has a count of ten or more. The chain employs TRBV27 and TRBJ1-5; 10 nucleotides match TRBD1. The germline gives CDR1 MNHEY, CDR2 SMNVEV (reference sequence). This CDR3 comprises 16 residues. V shed 8 bases, J shed 3 bases, and the junction held 10 bases outside the gene matches. The CDR3 region is CASGNRDRGFNQPQHF. The CDR3 DNA reads as TGTGCCAGCGGTAACCGGGACAGGGGTTTCAATCAGCCCCAGCATTTT.

A remark on this clonotype: A much larger clone lies a single base off, so this may be a read error. The chain employs TRBV5-1 and TRBJ2-1; weak D call: TRBD2 (5 bases). Germline CDR1 is SGHRS and CDR2 is YFSETQ. CDR3 size: 13 residues. V lost 7 bases to trimming and J lost 7 bases, with 15 bases between them. The chain's CDR3 is CASGAGIQNEQFF. The CDR3 coding sequence is TGCGCCAGCGGAGCCGGGATCCAAAATGAGCAGTTCTTC.

The chain recombines TRBV27 with TRBJ2-2, with TRBD2 matching 10 bases. Germline CDR1 MNHEY, CDR2 SMNVEV (reference sequence). CDR3 length equals 16 residues. J gave up 5 bases and V 5 bases, and 8 bases lay outside the gene matches. The CDR3: CASSPWVAGGTGELFF. CDR3 nucleotides: TGTGCCAGCAGTCCTTGGGTAGCGGGAGGAACCGGGGAGCTGTTTTTT.

The chain couples TRBV7-6 to TRBJ2-5; D may match TRBD1 or TRBD2 (5 bases each). Germline V gene sequence: CDR1 SGHVS, CDR2 FNYEAQ. CDR3 length: 16 residues. V was clipped by 4 bases and J by 2 bases, with 17 bases between them. CDR3 protein: CASSSYPGREQETQYF. CDR3 sequence (DNA): TGTGCCAGCAGCTCCTATCCGGGACGGGAACAAGAGACCCAGTACTTC.

The chain carries TRBV6-1 and TRBJ2-5; D possibly corresponds to TRBD1 (5 bases). The CDR3 runs 15 residues. Germline V gene sequence: CDR1 MNHNS, CDR2 SASEGT. Trimming took off 5 bases at V and 2 bases at J, with 15 bases between the two ends. The CDR3 DNA reads TGTGCCAGCAGTAAGACCAGGGTGAATCAAGAGACCCAGTACTTC. Translation: CASSKTRVNQETQYF.

The J gene is TRBJ2-5, the V gene TRBV9, with D tentatively TRBD1 (6 bases). The CDR3 totals 15 residues. V lost 0 bases and J lost 1, with 10 bases in between. Looked up from germline, CDR1 is SGDLS and CDR2 is YYNGEE. The CDR3, as DNA: TGTGCCAGCAGCGTAGACGGACAGATCCAAGAGACCCAGTACTTC. Amino acids: CASSVDGQIQETQYF.

V usage is TRBV20-1 and J usage is TRBJ2-5, with 8 bases aligning to TRBD2. Germline trimming cut 6 bases from V and 1 base from J; bases unmatched to any gene: 10. The germline gives CDR1 DFQATT, CDR2 SNEGSKA (reference sequence). The CDR3 contains 15 residues. The CDR3 spells CSAGGGRAPQETQYF. CDR3 DNA sequence: TGCAGTGCCGGGGGGGGGAGGGCCCCCCAAGAGACCCAGTACTTC.

This clonotype was observed a few times. The chain recombines TRBV6-4 with TRBJ1-5; D is undetermined. CDR3 length: 13 amino acids. With 4 bases removed from V and 5 bases from J, the gap between germline ends came to 9 bases. In germline, CDR1 is MRHNA, CDR2 SNTAGT. CDR3 sequence reads: CASSVTQDQPQHF. The CDR3 nucleotides are TGTGCCAGCAGTGTTACCCAGGATCAGCCCCAGCATTTT.

The chain carries TRBV7-2 and TRBJ2-7; 12 positions agree with TRBD2. The CDR3 length is 15 residues. CDR1 is SGHTA, CDR2 FQGNSA, per germline. J lost 3 bases, V lost 4 bases, and 4 bases had no gene match. CDR3 DNA sequence: TGTGCCAGCAGCTCCGGACTAGCGGGGTTCTACGAGCAGTACTTC. It is translated as CASSSGLAGFYEQYF.

The chain is built from TRBV3-1 and TRBJ2-7, with no clear D. CDR3 length equals 12 residues. V shed 7 bases and J shed 5 bases, with 12 bases lying between them. In germline, CDR1 is LGHDT, CDR2 YNNKEL (reference sequence). The chain's CDR3 is CASNSWIHEQYF. In nucleotides, the CDR3 is TGTGCCAGCAACAGCTGGATCCACGAGCAGTACTTC.

This rearrangement joins TRBV20-1 to TRBJ1-1, with no clear D. Trimming removed 0 bases at V and 1 base at J, with 9 bases between. Germline V gene lookup returns CDR1 DFQATT and CDR2 SNEGSKA (reference sequence). The CDR3 has 14 amino acids. CDR3 DNA sequence: TGCAGTGCTAGAGATGGACGGGGGAACACTGAAGCTTTCTTT. Its protein product is CSARDGRGNTEAFF.

This clonotype has only a few counts. The chain combines TRBV24-1 with TRBJ2-3; TRBD2 matches at 7 bases. Germline values: CDR1 KGHDR, CDR2 SFDVKD. J lost 4 bases, V lost 4 bases, and 7 bases had no gene match. This CDR3 is 15 amino acids long. The CDR3 bases are TGTGCCACCAGTGACGGCGGGAGAATTCCAGATACGCAGTATTTT. Amino acids: CATSDGGRIPDTQYF.

V is TRBV27 and J is TRBJ2-3, with TRBD1 as a possible D gene (5 bases). CDR1 and CDR2 (germline): MNHEY, SMNVEV (reference sequence). The CDR3 loop spans 15 amino acids. V was shortened by 6 bases and J by 6 bases, with 19 bases between the two germline ends. The CDR3 bases are TGTGCCAGCAGCCCAGGGAAGGGTAAGGGGGATACGCAGTATTTT. Its protein is CASSPGKGKGDTQYF.

In this sample, this clonotype turned up a few times. This chain joins TRBV9 and TRBJ2-1; 12 bases match TRBD2. In germline, CDR1 is SGDLS, CDR2 YYNGEE. J lost 7 bases, V lost 0 bases, and 8 bases had no gene match. This CDR3 has 17 residues. The CDR3 DNA follows: TGTGCCAGCAGCGTAGTTGGCCTAGCGGGGGGGCCAAATGAGCAGTTCTTC. Protein sequence: CASSVVGLAGGPNEQFF. Together with reference TRBV9 and TRBJ2-1, the CDR3 gives the full variable domain: DSGVTQTPKHLITATGQRVTLRCSPRSGDLSVYWYQQSLDQGLQFLIQYYNGEERAKGNILERFSAQQFPDLHSELNLSSLELGDSALYFCASSVVGLAGGPNEQFFGPGTRLTVL.

This sequence joins TRBV10-3 and TRBJ2-5, with D perhaps TRBD1 (6 bases). Germline V gives CDR1 ENHRY, CDR2 SYGVKD. The CDR3 has 14 residues. V was shortened by 5 bases and J by 4 bases, with 14 bases between the two germline ends. CDR3 nucleotides: TGTGCCATCAGTAGCCCCCAAGGGGGAGAGACCCAGTACTTC. This sequence encodes CAISSPQGGETQYF.

The chain recombines TRBV11-2 with TRBJ2-4; possible D gene TRBD1, 5 bases. Germline V gene sequence: CDR1 SGHAT, CDR2 FQNNGV. V was shortened by 3 bases and J by 0 bases, with 9 bases between the two germline ends. CDR3 size: 15 residues. CDR3 nucleotide sequence: TGTGCCAGCAGCTTTGACAGAATAGCCAAAAACATTCAGTACTTC. Translated, it gives CASSFDRIAKNIQYF. Filled out from reference TRBV11-2 and TRBJ2-4, the complete variable domain reads EAGVAQSPRYKIIEKRQSVAFWCNPISGHATLYWYQQILGQGPKLLIQFQNNGVVDDSQLPKDRFSAERLKGVDSTLKIQPAKLEDSAVYLCASSFDRIAKNIQYFGAGTRLSVL.

This clonotype was counted only a few times. The chain couples TRBV11-1 to TRBJ2-5; 11 positions agree with TRBD2. There are 22 residues in the CDR3. The ends lost 0 bases at V and 0 bases at J; junction bases unmatched: 18. Germline-derived CDR1 and CDR2 are SGHAT and FQDESV (reference sequence). CDR3 in DNA: TGTGCCAGCAGCTTAGCACCGGAACTAGCGGGAGTTACGATGTCGTACCAAGAGACCCAGTACTTC. Its translation is CASSLAPELAGVTMSYQETQYF.

This rearrangement joins TRBV6-5 to TRBJ2-6; no clear D gene. Per the germline V gene, CDR1 is MNHEY and CDR2 is SVGAGI. V gave up 4 bases and J gave up 0 bases, with 7 bases separating them. The CDR3 is made up of 15 amino acids. CDR3 loop: CASSFRASGANVLTF. In nucleotides, the CDR3 is TGTGCCAGCAGTTTCCGGGCCTCTGGGGCCAACGTCCTGACTTTC.

This clonotype was seen a few times. The chain joins TRBV20-1 to TRBJ2-5; D is unclear. CDR1 is DFQATT and CDR2 is SNEGSKA in the germline V gene (reference sequence). The ends were cut back, 1 base at V and 5 bases at J, with 11 bases in the middle. The CDR3 runs 13 residues. The CDR3 here is CSARGGVYETQYF. CDR3 sequence (DNA): TGCAGTGCTAGAGGTGGGGTTTACGAGACCCAGTACTTC.

This clonotype was detected ten times or more. This sequence joins TRBV28 and TRBJ1-5; no clear D gene. The V gene's germline CDR1 is MDHEN and CDR2 SYDVKM. The CDR3 runs to 15 residues. Trimming pared 5 bases from V and 4 bases from J, leaving 15 bases between. The CDR3 sequence is CASSLGPGGNQPQHF. The CDR3 nucleotides read TGTGCCAGCAGTCTTGGGCCTGGAGGGAATCAGCCCCAGCATTTT. Together with reference TRBV28 and TRBJ1-5, the CDR3 gives the full variable domain: DVKVTQSSRYLVKRTGEKVFLECVQDMDHENMFWYRQDPGLGLRLIYFSYDVKMKEKGDIPEGYSVSREKKERFSLILESASTNQTSMYLCASSLGPGGNQPQHFGDGTRLSIL.

This clonotype was seen many times. This rearrangement joins TRBV2 to TRBJ2-7, with D perhaps matching TRBD1 or TRBD2 (6 bases each). Per the germline V gene, CDR1 is SNHLY and CDR2 is FYNNEI. The CDR3 has 14 amino acids. CDR3 nucleotides: TGTGCTACCGAGGGGGACTCCATCTCCTACGAGCAGTACTTC. It yields the protein CATEGDSISYEQYF.

This rearrangement joins TRBV4-1 to TRBJ2-1; 9 nucleotides agree with TRBD1. The ends lost 1 base at V and 6 bases at J; junction bases unmatched: 10. The CDR3 extends over 17 amino acids. The germline V gene encodes CDR1 MGHRA and CDR2 YSYEKL. The CDR3 region is CASSQVMVTGGGNEQFF. The CDR3 coding sequence is TGCGCCAGCAGCCAAGTGATGGTGACAGGGGGTGGCAATGAGCAGTTCTTC.

In this sample, this clonotype turned up many times. This chain links TRBV29-1 with TRBJ2-3; 8 bases line up with TRBD2. CDR1 is SQVTM, CDR2 ANQGSEA, per germline. The CDR3 consists of 15 residues. V shed 4 bases and J 1 base; nucleotides not matched to a gene: 7. CDR3 in DNA: TGCAGCGTTGTGTTGATAGCGGGACGCACAGATACGCAGTATTTT. Translation gives CSVVLIAGRTDTQYF.

J is TRBJ2-3 and V is TRBV10-3; weak D call: TRBD2 (6 bases). Trimming stripped 0 bases from V and 1 base from J, with 14 bases between. From germline, CDR1 is ENHRY and CDR2 SYGVKD. The CDR3 spans 17 residues. The CDR3, as DNA: TGTGCCATCAGTGAGTCCCCGGGGACTTACGGCACAGATACGCAGTATTTT. It codes for CAISESPGTYGTDTQYF.